The TCR beta chain under discussion was sequenced for a study of CXCR3-negative and CXCR3-positive naive CD8 T cells. Germline assignment: CDR1 MGHDK and CDR2 SYGVNS. The CDR3 is 11 residues long. Study-level findings and limits: More hydrophobic TRB CDR3s were found in CXCR3-positive naive cells than in CXCR3-negative naive cells.

Each TRB cDNA library was prepared by 5' RACE (with UMI labels). Following a re-call of the 5' RACE reads, TCRdb has one entry per CDR3 protein and lacks DNA. The sample features around 150,000 distinct CDR3 sequences, with over 0.35% in its top ten. Remarks on this clonotype: Antigen: not known.

Sequenced: naive CXCR3+ CD8+ T cells from blood. This sample's subset: CD45RO-CCR7+CD27+CD95- naive CD8+ T cells expressing CXCR3 (TNR3+). The receptor was derived from a human donor in good health. Some clones in this sample may be carry-over from other donors' samples. This rearrangement joins TRBV25-1 to TRBJ1-1; the D call of TRBD1 rests on TCRdb alone, since no DNA is present to check it. The CDR3 sequence is CASSRGTEAFF.